Sequencing of this TCR beta chain was carried out in a study of T cells after somatic rescue of genetic block. This table comes from immunoSEQ multiplex PCR, and its TCRdb copy is limited to in-frame clones, with some not included. The sample contains under 150,000 clones, over 80% of which appear only once. With V trimmed by 3 bases and J by 5 bases, 12 bases remained unmatched. CDR3 length: 16 amino acids. Germline CDR1 is LNHNV and CDR2 is YYDKDF (reference sequence). The sequencing input was peripheral blood mononuclear cells (PBMCs). The clonotype was recovered from a woman aged 18-30 years. The V gene is TRBV15, the J gene TRBJ2-7, with 8 nucleotides matching TRBD1. In DNA, the CDR3 is TGTGCCACCAGCAGGGAATACGGAGACAGGGGAGACGAGCAGTACTTC. It is translated as CATSREYGDRGDEQYF.